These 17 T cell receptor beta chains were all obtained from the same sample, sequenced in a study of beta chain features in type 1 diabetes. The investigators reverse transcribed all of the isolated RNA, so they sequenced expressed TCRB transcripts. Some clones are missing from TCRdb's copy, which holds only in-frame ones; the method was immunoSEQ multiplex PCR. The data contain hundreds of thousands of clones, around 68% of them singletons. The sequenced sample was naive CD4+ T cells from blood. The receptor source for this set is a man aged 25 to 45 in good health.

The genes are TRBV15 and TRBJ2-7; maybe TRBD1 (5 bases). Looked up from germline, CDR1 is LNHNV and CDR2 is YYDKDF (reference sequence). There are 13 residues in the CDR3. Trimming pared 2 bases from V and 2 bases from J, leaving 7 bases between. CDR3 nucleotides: TGTGCCACCAGCAGAAGACAGACCTACGAGCAGTACTTC. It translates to CATSRRQTYEQYF. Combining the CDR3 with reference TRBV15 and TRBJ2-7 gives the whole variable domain DAMVIQNPRYQVTQFGKPVTLSCSQTLNHNVMYWYQQKSSQAPKLLFHYYDKDFNNEADTPDNFQSRRPNTSFCFLDIRSPGLGDTAMYLCATSRRQTYEQYFGPGTRLTVT.

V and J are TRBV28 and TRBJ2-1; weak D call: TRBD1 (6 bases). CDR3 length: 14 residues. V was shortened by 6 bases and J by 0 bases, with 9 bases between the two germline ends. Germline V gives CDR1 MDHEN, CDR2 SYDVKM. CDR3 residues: CASRQGSSYNEQFF. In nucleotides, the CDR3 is TGTGCCAGCAGGCAGGGGTCCTCCTACAATGAGCAGTTCTTC.

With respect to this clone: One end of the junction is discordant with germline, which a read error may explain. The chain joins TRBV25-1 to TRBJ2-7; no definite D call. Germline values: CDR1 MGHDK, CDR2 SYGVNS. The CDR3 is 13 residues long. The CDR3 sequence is CASSASGSSEQYF. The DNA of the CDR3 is TGTGCCAGCAGTGCTTCTGGATCCTCCGAGCAGTACTTC.

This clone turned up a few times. The CDR3: CASSLAEAGGEQYF. The CDR3 nucleotides read TGTGCCAGCAGCTTAGCGGAGGCAGGGGGCGAGCAGTACTTC. The chain couples TRBV7-8 to TRBJ2-7, with 7 nucleotides matching TRBD1. The CDR3 is 14 amino acids. The germline gives CDR1 SGHVS, CDR2 FQNEAQ. V was clipped by 0 bases and J by 6 bases; unmatched bases: 5.

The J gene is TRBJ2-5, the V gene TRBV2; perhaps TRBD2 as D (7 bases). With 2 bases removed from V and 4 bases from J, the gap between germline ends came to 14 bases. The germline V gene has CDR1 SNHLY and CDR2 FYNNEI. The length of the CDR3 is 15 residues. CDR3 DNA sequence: TGTGCCAGCAGTGAAAGGGCCGCGGGGGCAGAGACCCAGTACTTC. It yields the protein CASSERAAGAETQYF. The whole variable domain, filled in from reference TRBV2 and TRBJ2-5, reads EPEVTQTPSHQVTQMGQEVILRCVPISNHLYFYWYRQILGQKVEFLVSFYNNEISEKSEIFDDQFSVERPDGSNFTLKIRSTKLEDSAMYFCASSERAAGAETQYFGPGTRLLVL.

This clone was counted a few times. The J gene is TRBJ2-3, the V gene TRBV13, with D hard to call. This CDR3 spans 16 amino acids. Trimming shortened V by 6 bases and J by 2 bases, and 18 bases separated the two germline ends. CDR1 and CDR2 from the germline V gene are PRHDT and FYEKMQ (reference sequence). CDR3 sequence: CASSPRAGGSTDTQYF. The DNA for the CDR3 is TGTGCCAGCAGTCCTCGCGCTGGCGGATCCACAGATACGCAGTATTTT.

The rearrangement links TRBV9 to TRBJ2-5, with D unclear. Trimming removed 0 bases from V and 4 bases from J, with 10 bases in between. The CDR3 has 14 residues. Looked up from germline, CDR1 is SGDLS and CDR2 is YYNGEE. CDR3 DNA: TGTGCCAGCAGCGTAGCTCCAGTTCGAGAGACCCAGTACTTC. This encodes CASSVAPVRETQYF. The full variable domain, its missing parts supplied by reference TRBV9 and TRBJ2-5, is DSGVTQTPKHLITATGQRVTLRCSPRSGDLSVYWYQQSLDQGLQFLIQYYNGEERAKGNILERFSAQQFPDLHSELNLSSLELGDSALYFCASSVAPVRETQYFGPGTRLLVL.

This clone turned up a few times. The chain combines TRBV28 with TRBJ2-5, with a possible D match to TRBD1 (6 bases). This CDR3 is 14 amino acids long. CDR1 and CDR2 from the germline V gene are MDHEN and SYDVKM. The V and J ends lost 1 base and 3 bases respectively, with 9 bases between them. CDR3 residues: CASSLLGAEETQYF. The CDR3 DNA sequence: TGTGCCAGCAGTTTATTGGGGGCGGAAGAGACCCAGTACTTC.

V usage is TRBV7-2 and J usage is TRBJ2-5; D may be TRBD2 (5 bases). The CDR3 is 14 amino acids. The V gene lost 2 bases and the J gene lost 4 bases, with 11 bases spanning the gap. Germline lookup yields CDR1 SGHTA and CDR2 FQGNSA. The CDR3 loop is CASSLNLAGETQYF. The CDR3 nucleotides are TGTGCCAGCAGCTTAAATCTGGCGGGAGAGACCCAGTACTTC.

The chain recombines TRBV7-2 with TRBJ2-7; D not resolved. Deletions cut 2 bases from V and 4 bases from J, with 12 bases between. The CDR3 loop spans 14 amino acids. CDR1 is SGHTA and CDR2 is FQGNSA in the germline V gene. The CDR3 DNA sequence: TGTGCCAGCAGCTTAAACCTCCTCAGGTACGAGCAGTACTTC. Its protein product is CASSLNLLRYEQYF.

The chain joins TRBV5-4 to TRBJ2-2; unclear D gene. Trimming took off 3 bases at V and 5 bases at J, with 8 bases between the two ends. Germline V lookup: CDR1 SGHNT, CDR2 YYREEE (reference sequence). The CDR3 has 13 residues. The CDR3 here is CASSSTVTGELFF. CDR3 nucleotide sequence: TGTGCCAGCAGCTCCACGGTGACCGGGGAGCTGTTTTTT.

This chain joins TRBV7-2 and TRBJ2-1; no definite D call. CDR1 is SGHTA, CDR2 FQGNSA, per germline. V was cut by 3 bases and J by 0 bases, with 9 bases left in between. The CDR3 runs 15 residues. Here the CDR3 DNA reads TGTGCCAGCAGCTTTAGGCGGAACTCCTACAATGAGCAGTTCTTC. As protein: CASSFRRNSYNEQFF.

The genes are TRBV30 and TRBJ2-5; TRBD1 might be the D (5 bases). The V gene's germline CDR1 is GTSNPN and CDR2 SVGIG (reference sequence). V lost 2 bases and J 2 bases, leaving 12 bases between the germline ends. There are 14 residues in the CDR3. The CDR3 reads CAWSFMGLQETQYF. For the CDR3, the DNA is TGTGCCTGGAGTTTTATGGGGCTTCAAGAGACCCAGTACTTC.

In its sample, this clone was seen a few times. Here the CDR3 reads CAWSPGENEQFF. The CDR3 nucleotides read TGTGCCTGGAGTCCGGGAGAGAATGAGCAGTTCTTC. The chain combines TRBV30 with TRBJ2-1; D might be TRBD2 (6 bases). This CDR3 is built from 12 residues. Deletions cut 2 bases from V and 7 bases from J, with 9 bases between. From germline, CDR1 is GTSNPN and CDR2 SVGIG (reference sequence).

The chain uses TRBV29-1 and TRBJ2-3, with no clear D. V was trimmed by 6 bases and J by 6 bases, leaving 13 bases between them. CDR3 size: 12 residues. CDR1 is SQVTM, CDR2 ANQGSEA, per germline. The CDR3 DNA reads TGCAGCGTGAAAAACCTCGAGGATACGCAGTATTTT. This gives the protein CSVKNLEDTQYF.

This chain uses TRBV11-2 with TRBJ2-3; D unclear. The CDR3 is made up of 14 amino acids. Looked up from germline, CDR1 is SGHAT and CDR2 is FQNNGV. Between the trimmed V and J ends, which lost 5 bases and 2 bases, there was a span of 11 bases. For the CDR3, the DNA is TGTGCCAGCAGCCGTGAGCCTTACACAGATACGCAGTATTTT. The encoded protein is CASSREPYTDTQYF. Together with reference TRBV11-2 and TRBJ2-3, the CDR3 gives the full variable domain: EAGVAQSPRYKIIEKRQSVAFWCNPISGHATLYWYQQILGQGPKLLIQFQNNGVVDDSQLPKDRFSAERLKGVDSTLKIQPAKLEDSAVYLCASSREPYTDTQYFGPGTRLTVL.

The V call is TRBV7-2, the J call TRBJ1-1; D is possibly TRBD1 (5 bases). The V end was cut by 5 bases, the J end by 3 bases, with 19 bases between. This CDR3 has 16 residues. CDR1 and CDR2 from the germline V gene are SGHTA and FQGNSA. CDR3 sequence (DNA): TGTGCCAGCAGCCCTCAGGGTCGAATTACTTACACTGAAGCTTTCTTT. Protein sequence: CASSPQGRITYTEAFF.